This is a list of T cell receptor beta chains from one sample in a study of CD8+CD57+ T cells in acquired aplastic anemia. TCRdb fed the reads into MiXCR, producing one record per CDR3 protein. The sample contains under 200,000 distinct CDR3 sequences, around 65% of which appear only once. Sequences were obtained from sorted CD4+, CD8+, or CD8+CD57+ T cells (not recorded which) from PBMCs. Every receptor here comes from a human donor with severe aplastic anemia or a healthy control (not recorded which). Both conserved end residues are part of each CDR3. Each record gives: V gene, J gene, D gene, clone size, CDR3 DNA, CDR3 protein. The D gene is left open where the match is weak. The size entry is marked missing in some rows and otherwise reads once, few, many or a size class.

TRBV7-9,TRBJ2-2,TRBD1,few,TGTGCCAGCAGCTCAGGGGGCGCGAACACCGGGGAGCTGTTTTTT,CASSSGGANTGELFF
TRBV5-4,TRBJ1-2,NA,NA,TGCGCCAGCAGCGGGGGGGGCTCTCCGGGAGGCTACACCTTC,CASSGGGSPGGYTF
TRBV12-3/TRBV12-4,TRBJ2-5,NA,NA,TGTACCAGCAGTCGCGGGGATGGAGAGACCCAGTACTTC,CTSSRGDGETQYF
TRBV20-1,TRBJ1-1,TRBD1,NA,TGCAGTGCTTCTCGACTCGACAGGGCGAACACTGAAGCTTTCTTT,CSASRLDRANTEAFF
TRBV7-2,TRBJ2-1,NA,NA,TGTGCCAGCAGCTTAGGGTATAGGGGGGAGGGCCATGAGCAGTTCTTC,CASSLGYRGEGHEQFF
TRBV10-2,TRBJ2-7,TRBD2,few,TGCGCCAGCAGGTCGGGGGGGTACTACGAGCAGTACTTC,CASRSGGYYEQYF
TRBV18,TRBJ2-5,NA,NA,TGTGCCAGCTCACCGGGTGCATCGGAGACCCAGTACTTC,CASSPGASETQYF
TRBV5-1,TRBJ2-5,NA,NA,TGCGCCAGCAGCTTGGAAGGCATTAATGGGGAGACCCAGTACTTC,CASSLEGINGETQYF
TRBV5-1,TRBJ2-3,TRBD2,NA,TGCGCCAGCAGACTAGCGGGAACCACAGATACGCAGTATTTT,CASRLAGTTDTQYF
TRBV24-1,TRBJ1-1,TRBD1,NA,TGTGCCACCACCTTAGGACAGGGGACTGAAGCTTTCTTT,CATTLGQGTEAFF
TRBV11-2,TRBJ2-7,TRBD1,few,TGTGCCAGCAGCTTGACAGGGGCTACCTACGAGCAGTACTTC,CASSLTGATYEQYF
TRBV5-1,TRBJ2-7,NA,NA,TGCGCCAGCAGCCCTAACCCGAATTCAAGTCCGGGAGAGCAGTACTTC,CASSPNPNSSPGEQYF
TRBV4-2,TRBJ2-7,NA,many,TGTGCCAGCAGCCGGGGGCGCGACTACGAGCAGTACTTC,CASSRGRDYEQYF
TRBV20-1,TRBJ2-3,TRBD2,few,TGCAGTGCCATTAGCGGGGGGGCAGGAGATACGCAGTATTTT,CSAISGGAGDTQYF
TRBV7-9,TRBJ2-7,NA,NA,TGTGCCAGCAGCCCCCAGAAGGGACCCTACGAGCAGTACTTC,CASSPQKGPYEQYF
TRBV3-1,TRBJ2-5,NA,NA,TGTGCCAGCAGTTTCCCGGGGGTAGGAGAGACCCAGTGCTTC,CASSFPGVGETQCF